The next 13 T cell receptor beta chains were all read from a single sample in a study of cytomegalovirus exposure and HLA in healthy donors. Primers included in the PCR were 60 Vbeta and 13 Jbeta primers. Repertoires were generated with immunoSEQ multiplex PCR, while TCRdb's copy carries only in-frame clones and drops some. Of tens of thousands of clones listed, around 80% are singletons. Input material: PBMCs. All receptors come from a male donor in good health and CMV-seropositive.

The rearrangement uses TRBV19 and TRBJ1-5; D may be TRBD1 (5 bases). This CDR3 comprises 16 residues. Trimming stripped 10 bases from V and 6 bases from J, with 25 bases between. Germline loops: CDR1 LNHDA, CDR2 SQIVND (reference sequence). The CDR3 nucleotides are TGTGCCACCCAGGGTACAGTGGGTGTTCTAGGTCAGCCCCAGCATTTT. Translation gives CATQGTVGVLGQPQHF.

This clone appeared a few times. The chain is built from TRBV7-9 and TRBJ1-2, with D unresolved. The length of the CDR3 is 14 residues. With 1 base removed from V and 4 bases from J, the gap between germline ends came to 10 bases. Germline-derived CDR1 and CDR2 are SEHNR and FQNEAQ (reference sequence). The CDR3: CASSLDAGAYGYTF. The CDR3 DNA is TGTGCCAGCAGCTTAGACGCAGGCGCCTATGGCTACACCTTC.

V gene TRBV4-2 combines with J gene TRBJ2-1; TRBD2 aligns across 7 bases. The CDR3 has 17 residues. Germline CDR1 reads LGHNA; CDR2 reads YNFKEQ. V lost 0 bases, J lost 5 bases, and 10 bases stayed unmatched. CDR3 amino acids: CASSQERASGGDNEQFF. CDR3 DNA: TGTGCCAGCAGCCAAGAAAGGGCTAGCGGAGGGGACAATGAGCAGTTCTTC.

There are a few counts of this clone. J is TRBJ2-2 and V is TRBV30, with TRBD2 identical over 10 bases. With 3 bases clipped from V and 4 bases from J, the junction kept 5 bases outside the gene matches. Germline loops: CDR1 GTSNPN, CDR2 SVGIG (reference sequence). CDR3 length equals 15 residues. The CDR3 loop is CAWRESGRATGELFF. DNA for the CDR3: TGTGCCTGGAGAGAAAGCGGGAGGGCCACCGGGGAGCTGTTTTTT.

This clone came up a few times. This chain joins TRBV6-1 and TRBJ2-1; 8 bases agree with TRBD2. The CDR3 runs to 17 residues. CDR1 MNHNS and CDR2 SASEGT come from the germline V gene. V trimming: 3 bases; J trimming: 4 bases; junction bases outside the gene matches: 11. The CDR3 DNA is TGTGCCAGCAGTGAGGAGGCGGGAGGCCCTCAATACAATGAGCAGTTCTTC. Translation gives CASSEEAGGPQYNEQFF.

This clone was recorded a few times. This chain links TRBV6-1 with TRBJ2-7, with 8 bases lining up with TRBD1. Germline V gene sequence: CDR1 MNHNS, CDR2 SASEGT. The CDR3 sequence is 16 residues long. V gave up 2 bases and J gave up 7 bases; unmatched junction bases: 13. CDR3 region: CASSEWRQGAVEEQYF. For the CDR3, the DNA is TGTGCCAGCAGTGAATGGCGGCAGGGGGCGGTAGAGGAGCAGTACTTC.

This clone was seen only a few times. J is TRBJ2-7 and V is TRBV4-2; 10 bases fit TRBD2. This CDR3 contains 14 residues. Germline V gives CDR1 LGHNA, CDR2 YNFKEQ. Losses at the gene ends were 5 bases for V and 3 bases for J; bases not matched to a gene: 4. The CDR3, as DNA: TGTGCCAGCAGCGTCGGGACTAGCGACTACGAGCAGTACTTC. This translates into CASSVGTSDYEQYF.

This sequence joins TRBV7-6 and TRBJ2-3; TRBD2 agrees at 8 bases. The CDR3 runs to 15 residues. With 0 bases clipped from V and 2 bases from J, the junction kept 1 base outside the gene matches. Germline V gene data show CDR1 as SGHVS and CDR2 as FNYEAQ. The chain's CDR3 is CASSLAAGATDTQYF. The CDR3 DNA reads TGTGCCAGCAGCTTAGCAGCGGGGGCCACAGATACGCAGTATTTT.

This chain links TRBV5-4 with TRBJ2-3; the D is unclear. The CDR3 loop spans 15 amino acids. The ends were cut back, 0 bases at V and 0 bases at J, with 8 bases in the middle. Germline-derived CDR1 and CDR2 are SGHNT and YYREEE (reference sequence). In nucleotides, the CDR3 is TGTGCCAGCAGCTTGGCCGGCAGGAGCACAGATACGCAGTATTTT. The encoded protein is CASSLAGRSTDTQYF.

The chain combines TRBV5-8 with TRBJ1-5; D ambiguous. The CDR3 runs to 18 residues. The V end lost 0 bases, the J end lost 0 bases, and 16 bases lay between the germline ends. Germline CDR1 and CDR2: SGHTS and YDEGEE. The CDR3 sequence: CASSLVFQAAYSNQPQHF. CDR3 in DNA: TGTGCCAGCAGCTTGGTCTTCCAGGCAGCTTATAGCAATCAGCCCCAGCATTTT.

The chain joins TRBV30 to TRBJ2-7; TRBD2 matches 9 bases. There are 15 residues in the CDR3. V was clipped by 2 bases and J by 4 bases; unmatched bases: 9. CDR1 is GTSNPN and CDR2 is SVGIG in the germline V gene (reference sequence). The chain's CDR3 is CAWSPIAGEGYEQYF. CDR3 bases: TGTGCCTGGAGTCCCATAGCGGGAGAGGGGTACGAGCAGTACTTC.

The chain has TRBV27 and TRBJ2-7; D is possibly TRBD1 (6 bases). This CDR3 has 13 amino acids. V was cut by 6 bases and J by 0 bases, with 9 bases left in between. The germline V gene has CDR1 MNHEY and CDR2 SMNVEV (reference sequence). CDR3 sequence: CASRTGPSYEQYF. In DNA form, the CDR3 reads TGTGCCAGCAGGACAGGACCCTCCTACGAGCAGTACTTC.

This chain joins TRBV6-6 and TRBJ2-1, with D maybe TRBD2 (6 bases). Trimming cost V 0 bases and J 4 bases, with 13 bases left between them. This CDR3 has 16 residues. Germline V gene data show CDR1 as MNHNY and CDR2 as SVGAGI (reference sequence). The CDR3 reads CASSYSAQRAYNEQFF. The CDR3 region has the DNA TGTGCCAGCAGTTACTCTGCCCAGCGGGCATACAATGAGCAGTTCTTC.